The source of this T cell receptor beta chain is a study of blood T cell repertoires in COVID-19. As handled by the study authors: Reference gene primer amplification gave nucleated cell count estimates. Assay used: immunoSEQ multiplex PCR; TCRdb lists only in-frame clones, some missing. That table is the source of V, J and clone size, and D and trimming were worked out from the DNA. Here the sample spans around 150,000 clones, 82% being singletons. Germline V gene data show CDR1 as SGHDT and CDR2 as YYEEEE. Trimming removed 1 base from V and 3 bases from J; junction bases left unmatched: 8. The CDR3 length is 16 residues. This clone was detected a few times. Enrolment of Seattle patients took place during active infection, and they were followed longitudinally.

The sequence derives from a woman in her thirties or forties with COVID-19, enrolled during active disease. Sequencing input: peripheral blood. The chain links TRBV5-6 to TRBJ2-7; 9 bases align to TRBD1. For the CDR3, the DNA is TGTGCCAGCAGCTTGACCCTAACAGGGGGCATCTACGAGCAGTACTTC. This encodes CASSLTLTGGIYEQYF.